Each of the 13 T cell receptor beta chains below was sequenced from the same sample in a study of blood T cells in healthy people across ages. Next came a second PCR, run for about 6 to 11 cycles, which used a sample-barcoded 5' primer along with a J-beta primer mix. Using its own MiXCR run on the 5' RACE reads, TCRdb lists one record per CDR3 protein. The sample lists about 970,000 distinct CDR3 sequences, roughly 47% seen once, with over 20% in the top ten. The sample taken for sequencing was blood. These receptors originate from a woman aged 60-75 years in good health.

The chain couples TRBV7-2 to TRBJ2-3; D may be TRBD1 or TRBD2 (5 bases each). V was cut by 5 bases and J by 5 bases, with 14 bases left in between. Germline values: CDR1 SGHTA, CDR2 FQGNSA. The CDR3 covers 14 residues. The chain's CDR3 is CASSLVGGVDTQYF. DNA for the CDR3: TGTGCCAGCAGCCTAGTTGGGGGAGTAGATACGCAGTATTTT.

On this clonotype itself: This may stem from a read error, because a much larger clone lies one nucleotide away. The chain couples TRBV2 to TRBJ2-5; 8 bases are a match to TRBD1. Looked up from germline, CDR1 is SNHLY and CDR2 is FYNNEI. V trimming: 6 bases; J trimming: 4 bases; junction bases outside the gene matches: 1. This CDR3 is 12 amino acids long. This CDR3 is CASSRGPETQYF. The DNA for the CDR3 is TGTGCCAGCAGCAGGGGGCCAGAGACCCAGTACTTC.

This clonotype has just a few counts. DNA for the CDR3: TGCAGCGTTGCCGGCAGCGGGGTTTACAATGAGCAGTTCTTC. Translation gives CSVAGSGVYNEQFF. V gene TRBV29-1 combines with J gene TRBJ2-1, with 7 positions matching TRBD2. Unmatched junction bases numbered 7, after V lost 4 bases and J lost 4 bases. The CDR3 totals 14 residues. Germline V lookup: CDR1 SQVTM, CDR2 ANQGSEA.

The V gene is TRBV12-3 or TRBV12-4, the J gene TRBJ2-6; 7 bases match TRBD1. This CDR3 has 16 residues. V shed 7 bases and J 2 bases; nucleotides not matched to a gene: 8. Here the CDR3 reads CASKPDRAPGANVLTF. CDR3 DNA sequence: TGTGCCAGCAAACCAGACAGGGCCCCTGGGGCCAACGTCCTGACTTTC.

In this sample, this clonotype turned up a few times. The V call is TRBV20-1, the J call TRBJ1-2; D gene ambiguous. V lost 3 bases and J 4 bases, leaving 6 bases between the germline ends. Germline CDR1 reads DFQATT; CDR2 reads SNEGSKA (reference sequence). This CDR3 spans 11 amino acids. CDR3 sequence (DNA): TGCAGTGCTAGCCCGAGCTATGGCTACACCTTC. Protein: CSASPSYGYTF.

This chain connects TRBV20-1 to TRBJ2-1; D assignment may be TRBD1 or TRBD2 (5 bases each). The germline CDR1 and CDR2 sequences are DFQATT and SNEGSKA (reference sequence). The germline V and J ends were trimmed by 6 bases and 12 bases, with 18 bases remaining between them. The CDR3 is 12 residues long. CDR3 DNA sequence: TGCAGTGCACCGGGACCCCTTGATGGGCAGTTCTTC. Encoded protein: CSAPGPLDGQFF.

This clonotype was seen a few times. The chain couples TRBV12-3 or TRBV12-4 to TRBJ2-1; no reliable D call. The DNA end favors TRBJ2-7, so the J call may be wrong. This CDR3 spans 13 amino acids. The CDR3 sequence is CANARVLGNEQYF. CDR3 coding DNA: TGTGCCAACGCCCGAGTGCTGGGCAATGAGCAGTACTTC.

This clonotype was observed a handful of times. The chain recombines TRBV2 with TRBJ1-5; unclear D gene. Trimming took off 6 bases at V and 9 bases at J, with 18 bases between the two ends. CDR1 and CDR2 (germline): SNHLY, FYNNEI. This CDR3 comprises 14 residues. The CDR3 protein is CASSDGPGQWPQHF. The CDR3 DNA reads TGTGCCAGCAGCGATGGACCGGGCCAATGGCCCCAGCATTTT.

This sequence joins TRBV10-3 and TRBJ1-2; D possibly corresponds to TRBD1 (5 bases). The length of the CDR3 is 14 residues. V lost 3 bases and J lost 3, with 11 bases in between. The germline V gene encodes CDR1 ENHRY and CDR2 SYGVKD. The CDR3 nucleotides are TGTGCCATCAGTGACCTGACAGAATACTATGGCTACACCTTC. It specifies CAISDLTEYYGYTF.

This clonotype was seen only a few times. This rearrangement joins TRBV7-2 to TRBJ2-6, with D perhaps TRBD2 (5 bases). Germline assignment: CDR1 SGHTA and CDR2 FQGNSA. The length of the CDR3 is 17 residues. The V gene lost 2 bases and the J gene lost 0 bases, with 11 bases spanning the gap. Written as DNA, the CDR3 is TGTGCCAGCAGCTTAAACGGGATAACCTCTGGGGCCAACGTCCTGACTTTC. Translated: CASSLNGITSGANVLTF.

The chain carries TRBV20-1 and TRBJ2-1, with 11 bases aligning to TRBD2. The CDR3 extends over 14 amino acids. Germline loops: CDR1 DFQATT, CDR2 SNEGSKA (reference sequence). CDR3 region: CIYKRLAGTDEQFF. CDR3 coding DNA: TGCATTTATAAAAGACTAGCGGGGACCGATGAGCAGTTCTTC.

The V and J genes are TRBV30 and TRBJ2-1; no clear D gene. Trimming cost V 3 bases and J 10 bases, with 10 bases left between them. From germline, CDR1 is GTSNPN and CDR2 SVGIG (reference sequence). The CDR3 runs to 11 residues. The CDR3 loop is CAWRAGREQFF. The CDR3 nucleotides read TGTGCCTGGAGGGCAGGAAGAGAGCAGTTCTTC.

The CDR3 bases are TGTGCCAGCAGCTTGCACAGGGGGTTACAGACCCAGTACTTC. It yields the protein CASSLHRGLQTQYF. The rearrangement joins TRBV11-2 to TRBJ2-5, with TRBD1 matching 8 bases. Germline values: CDR1 SGHAT, CDR2 FQNNGV. Germline trimming cut 3 bases from V and 6 bases from J; bases unmatched to any gene: 6. CDR3 length: 14 residues.